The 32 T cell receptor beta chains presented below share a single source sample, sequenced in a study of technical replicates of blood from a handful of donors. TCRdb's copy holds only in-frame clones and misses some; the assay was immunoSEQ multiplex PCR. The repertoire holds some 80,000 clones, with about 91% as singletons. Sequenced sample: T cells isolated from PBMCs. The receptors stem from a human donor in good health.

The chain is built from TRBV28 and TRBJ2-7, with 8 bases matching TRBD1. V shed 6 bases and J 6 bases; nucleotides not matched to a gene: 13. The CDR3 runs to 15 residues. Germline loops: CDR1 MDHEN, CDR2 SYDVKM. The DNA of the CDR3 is TGTGCCAGCAGGACACAGGGGGGACTGGTCGTCGAGCAGTACTTC. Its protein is CASRTQGGLVVEQYF.

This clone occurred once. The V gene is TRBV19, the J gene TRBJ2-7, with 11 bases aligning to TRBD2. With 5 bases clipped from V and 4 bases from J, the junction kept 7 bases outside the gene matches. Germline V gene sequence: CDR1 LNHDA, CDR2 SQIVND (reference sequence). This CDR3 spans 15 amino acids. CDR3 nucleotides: TGTGCCAGTAGTCCCCAACTAGCGGGGGCTTACGAGCAGTACTTC. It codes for CASSPQLAGAYEQYF.

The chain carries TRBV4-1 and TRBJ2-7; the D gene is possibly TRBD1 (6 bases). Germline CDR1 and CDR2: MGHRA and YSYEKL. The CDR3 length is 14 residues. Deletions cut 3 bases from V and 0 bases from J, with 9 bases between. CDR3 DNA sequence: TGCGCCAGCAGCCAGGGGGCGGGCTCCTACGAGCAGTACTTC. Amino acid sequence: CASSQGAGSYEQYF.

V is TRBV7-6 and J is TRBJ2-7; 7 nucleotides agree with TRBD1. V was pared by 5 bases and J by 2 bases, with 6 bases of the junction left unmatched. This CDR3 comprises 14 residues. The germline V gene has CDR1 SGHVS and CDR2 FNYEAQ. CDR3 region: CASSLSGTAYEQYF. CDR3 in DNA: TGTGCCAGCAGCCTCTCCGGGACAGCCTACGAGCAGTACTTC.

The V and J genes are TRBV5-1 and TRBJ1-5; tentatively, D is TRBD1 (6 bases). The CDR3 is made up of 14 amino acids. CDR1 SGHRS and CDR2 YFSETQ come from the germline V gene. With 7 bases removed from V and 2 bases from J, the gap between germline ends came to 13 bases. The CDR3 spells CASREGGGNQPQHF. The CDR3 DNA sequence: TGCGCCAGCCGCGAGGGGGGGGGCAATCAGCCCCAGCATTTT.

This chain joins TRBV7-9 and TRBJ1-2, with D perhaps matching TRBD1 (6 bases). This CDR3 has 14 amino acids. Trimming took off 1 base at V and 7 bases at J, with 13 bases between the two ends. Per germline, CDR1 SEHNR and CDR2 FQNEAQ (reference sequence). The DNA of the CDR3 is TGTGCCAGCAGCTTAGGTGCAGGGGACGGTGGCTACACCTTC. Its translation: CASSLGAGDGGYTF.

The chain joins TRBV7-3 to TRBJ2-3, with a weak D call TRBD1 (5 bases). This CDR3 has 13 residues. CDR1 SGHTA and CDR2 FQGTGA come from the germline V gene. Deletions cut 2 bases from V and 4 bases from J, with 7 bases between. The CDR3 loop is CASSLQGADTQYF. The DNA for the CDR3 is TGTGCCAGCAGCTTACAAGGGGCAGATACGCAGTATTTT. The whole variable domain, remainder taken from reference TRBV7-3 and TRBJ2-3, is GAGVSQTPSNKVTEKGKYVELRCDPISGHTALYWYRQSLGQGPEFLIYFQGTGAADDSGLPNDRFFAVRPEGSVSTLKIQRTERGDSAVYLCASSLQGADTQYFGPGTRLTVL.

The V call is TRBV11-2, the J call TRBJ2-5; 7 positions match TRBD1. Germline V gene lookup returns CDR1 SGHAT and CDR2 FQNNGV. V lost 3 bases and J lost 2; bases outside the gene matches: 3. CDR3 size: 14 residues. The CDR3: CASSFDRAQETQYF. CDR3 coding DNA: TGTGCCAGCAGCTTTGACAGGGCGCAAGAGACCCAGTACTTC.

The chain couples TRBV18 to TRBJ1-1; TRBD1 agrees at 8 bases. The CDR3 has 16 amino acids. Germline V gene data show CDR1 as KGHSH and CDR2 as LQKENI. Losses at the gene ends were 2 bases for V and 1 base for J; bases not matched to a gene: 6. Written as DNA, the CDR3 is TGTGCCAGCTCACCAGGGCAGGGGGCGTGGAACACTGAAGCTTTCTTT. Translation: CASSPGQGAWNTEAFF. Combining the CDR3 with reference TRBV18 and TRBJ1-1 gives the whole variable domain NAGVMQNPRHLVRRRGQEARLRCSPMKGHSHVYWYRQLPEEGLKFMVYLQKENIIDESGMPKERFSAEFPKEGPSILRIQQVVRGDSAAYFCASSPGQGAWNTEAFFGQGTRLTVV.

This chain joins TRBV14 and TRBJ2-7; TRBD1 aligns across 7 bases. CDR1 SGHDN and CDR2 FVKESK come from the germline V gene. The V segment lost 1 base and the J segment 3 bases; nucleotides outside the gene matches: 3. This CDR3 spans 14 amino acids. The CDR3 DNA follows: TGTGCCAGCAGCCAAGTGGGACAGTTCTACGAGCAGTACTTC. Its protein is CASSQVGQFYEQYF. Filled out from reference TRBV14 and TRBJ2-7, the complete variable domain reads EAGVTQFPSHSVIEKGQTVTLRCDPISGHDNLYWYRRVMGKEIKFLLHFVKESKQDESGMPNNRFLAERTGGTYSTLKVQPAELEDSGVYFCASSQVGQFYEQYFGPGTRLTVT.

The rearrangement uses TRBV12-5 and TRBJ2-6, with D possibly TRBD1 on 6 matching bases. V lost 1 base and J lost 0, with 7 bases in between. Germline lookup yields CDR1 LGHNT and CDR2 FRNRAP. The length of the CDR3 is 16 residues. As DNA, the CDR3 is TGTGCTAGTGGTTTGGGGACAGACTCTGGGGCCAACGTCCTGACTTTC. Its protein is CASGLGTDSGANVLTF.

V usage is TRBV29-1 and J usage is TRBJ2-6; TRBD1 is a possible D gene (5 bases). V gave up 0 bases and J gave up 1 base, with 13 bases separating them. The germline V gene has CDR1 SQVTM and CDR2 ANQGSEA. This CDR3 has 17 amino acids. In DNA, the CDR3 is TGCAGCGTTGAAGAATGGGGCAGCCAGTCTGGGGCCAACGTCCTGACTTTC. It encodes CSVEEWGSQSGANVLTF.

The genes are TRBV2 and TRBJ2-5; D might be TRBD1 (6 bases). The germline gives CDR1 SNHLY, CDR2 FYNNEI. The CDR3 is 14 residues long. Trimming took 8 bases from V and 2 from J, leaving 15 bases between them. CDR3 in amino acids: CASGGRGPQETQYF. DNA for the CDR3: TGTGCCAGCGGGGGCAGGGGTCCTCAAGAGACCCAGTACTTC.

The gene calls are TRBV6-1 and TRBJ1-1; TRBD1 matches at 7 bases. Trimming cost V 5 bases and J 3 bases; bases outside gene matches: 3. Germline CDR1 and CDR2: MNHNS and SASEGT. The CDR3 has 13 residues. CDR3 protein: CASSLDRDTEAFF. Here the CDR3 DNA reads TGTGCCAGCAGTTTAGACAGGGACACTGAAGCTTTCTTT.

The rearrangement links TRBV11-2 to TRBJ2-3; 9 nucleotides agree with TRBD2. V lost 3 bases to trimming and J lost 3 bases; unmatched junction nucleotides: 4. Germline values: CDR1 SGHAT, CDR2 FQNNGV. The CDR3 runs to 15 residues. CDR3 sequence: CASSFIAGGTDTQYF. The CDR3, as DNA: TGTGCCAGCAGCTTTATTGCGGGAGGGACAGATACGCAGTATTTT.

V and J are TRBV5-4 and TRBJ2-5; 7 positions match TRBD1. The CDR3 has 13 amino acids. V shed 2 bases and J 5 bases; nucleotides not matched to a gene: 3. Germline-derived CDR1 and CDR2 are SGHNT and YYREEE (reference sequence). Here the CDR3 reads CASSFRGKETQYF. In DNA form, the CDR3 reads TGTGCCAGCAGCTTCAGGGGGAAGGAGACCCAGTACTTC.

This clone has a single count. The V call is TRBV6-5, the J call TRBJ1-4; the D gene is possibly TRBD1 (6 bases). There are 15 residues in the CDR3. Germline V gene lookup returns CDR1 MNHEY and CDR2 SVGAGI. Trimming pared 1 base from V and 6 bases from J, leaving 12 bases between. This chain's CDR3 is CASSYWGTNYEKLFF. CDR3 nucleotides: TGTGCCAGCAGTTACTGGGGGACAAACTATGAAAAACTGTTTTTT.

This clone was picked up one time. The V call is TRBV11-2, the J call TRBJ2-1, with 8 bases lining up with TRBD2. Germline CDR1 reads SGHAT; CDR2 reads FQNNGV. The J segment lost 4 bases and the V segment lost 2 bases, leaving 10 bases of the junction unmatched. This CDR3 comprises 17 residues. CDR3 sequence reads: CASSLSASGQSYNEQFF. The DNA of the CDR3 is TGTGCCAGCAGCTTATCGGCTAGCGGGCAAAGTTACAATGAGCAGTTCTTC.

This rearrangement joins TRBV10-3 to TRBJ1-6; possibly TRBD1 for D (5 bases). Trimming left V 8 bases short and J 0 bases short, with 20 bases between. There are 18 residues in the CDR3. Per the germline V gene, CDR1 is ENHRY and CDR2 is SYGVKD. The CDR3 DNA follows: TGTGCCATCGGTGGGGCAGGTCTCAAGAGCTCCTATAATTCACCCCTCCACTTT. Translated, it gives CAIGGAGLKSSYNSPLHF.

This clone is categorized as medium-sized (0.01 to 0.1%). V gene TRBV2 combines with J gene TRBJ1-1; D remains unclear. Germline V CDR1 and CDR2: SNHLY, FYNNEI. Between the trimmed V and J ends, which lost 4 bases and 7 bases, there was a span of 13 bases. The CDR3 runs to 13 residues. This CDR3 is CASSALLVSEAFF. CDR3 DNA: TGTGCCAGCAGTGCTCTCCTAGTCAGTGAAGCTTTCTTT.

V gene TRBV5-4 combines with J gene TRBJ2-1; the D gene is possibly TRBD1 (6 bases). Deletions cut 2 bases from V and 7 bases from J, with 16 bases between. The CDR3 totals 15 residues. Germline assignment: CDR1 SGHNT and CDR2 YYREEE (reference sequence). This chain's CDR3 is CASSFLDQGSNEQFF. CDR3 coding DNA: TGTGCCAGCAGCTTCCTGGATCAGGGGTCGAATGAGCAGTTCTTC.

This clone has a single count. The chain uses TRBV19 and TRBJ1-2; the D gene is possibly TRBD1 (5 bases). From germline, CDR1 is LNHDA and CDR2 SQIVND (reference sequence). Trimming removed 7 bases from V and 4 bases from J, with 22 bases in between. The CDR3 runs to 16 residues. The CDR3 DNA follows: TGTGCCAGTATTGGCCAAACGGACATCCCCTTCTATGGCTACACCTTC. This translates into CASIGQTDIPFYGYTF.

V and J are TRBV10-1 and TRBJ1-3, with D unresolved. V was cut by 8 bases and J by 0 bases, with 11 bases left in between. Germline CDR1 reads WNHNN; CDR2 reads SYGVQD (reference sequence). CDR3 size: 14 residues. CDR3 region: CASGPGFSGNTIYF. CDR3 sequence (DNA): TGCGCCAGCGGCCCCGGGTTCTCTGGAAACACCATATATTTT.

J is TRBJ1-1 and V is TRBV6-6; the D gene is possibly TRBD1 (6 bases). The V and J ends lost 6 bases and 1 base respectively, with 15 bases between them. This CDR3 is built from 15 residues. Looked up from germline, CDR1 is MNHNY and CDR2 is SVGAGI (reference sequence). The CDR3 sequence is CASRTGARKNTEAFF. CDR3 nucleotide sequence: TGTGCCAGCAGGACAGGAGCGAGAAAGAACACTGAAGCTTTCTTT.

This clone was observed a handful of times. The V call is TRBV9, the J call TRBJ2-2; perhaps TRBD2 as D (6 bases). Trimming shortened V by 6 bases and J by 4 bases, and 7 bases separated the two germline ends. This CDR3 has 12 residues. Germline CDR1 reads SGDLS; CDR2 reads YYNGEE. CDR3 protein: CASTRGTGELFF. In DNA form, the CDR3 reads TGTGCCAGCACGCGGGGCACCGGGGAGCTGTTTTTT.

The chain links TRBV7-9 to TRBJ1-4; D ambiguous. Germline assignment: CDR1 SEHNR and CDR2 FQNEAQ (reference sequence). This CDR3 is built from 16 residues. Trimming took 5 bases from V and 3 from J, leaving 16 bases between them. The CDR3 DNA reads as TGTGCCAGCAGCCACCCCGAGGGTTTCGCTAATGAAAAACTGTTTTTT. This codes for CASSHPEGFANEKLFF.

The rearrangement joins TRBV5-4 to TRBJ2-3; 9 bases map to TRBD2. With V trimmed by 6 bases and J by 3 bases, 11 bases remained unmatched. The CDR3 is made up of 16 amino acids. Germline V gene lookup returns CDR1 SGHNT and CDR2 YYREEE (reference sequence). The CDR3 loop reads CASTTKSGRPTDTQYF. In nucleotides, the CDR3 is TGTGCCAGCACTACCAAAAGCGGGAGGCCTACAGATACGCAGTATTTT.

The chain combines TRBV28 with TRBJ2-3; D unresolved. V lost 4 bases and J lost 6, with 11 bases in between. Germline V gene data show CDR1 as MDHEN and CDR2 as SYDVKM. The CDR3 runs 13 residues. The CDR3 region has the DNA TGTGCCAGCAGTTCCCCCCTAGTGGATACGCAGTATTTT. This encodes CASSSPLVDTQYF.

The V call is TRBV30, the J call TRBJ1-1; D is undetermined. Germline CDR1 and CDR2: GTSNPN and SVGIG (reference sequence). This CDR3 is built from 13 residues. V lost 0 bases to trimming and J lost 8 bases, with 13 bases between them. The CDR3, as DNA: TGTGCCTGGAGTGTCACCGGTGAGAGGGAAGCTTTCTTT. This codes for CAWSVTGEREAFF.

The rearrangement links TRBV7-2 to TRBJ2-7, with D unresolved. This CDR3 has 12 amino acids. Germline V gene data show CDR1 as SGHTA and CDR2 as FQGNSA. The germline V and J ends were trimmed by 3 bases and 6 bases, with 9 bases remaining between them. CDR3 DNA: TGTGCCAGCAGCTTCCTTTTGAGCGAGCAGTACTTC. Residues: CASSFLLSEQYF. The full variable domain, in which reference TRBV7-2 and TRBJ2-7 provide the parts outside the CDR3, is GAGVSQSPSNKVTEKGKDVELRCDPISGHTALYWYRQSLGQGLEFLIYFQGNSAPDKSGLPSDRFSAERTGGSVSTLTIQRTQQEDSAVYLCASSFLLSEQYFGPGTRLTVT.

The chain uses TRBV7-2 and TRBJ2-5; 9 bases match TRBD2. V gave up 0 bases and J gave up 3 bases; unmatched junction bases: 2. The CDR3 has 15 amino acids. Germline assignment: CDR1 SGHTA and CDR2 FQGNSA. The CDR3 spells CASSLASSGEETQYF. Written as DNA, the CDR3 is TGTGCCAGCAGCTTAGCCTCTAGCGGGGAAGAGACCCAGTACTTC. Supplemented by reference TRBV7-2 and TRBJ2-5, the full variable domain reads GAGVSQSPSNKVTEKGKDVELRCDPISGHTALYWYRQSLGQGLEFLIYFQGNSAPDKSGLPSDRFSAERTGGSVSTLTIQRTQQEDSAVYLCASSLASSGEETQYFGPGTRLLVL.

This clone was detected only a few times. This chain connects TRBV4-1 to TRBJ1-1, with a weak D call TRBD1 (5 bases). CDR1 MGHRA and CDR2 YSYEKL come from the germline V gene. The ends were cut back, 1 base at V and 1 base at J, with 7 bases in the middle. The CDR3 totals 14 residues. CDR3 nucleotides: TGCGCCAGCAGCCAAGGACAGAAGAACACTGAAGCTTTCTTT. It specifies CASSQGQKNTEAFF.